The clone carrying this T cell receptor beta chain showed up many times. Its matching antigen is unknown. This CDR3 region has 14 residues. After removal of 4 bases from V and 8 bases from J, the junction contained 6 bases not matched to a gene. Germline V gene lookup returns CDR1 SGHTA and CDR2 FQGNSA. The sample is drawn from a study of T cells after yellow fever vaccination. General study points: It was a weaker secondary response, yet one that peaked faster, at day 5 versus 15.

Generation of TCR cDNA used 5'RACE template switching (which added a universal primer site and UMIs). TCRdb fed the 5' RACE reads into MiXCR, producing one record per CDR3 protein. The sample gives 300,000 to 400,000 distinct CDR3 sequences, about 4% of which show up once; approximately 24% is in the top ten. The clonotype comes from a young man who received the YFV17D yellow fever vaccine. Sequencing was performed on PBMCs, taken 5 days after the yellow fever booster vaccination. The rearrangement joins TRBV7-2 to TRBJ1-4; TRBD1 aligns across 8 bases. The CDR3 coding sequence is TGTGCCAGCAGCTCTCCGGGACAGGCCGAAAAACTGTTTTTT. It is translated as CASSSPGQAEKLFF.